Listed below are T cell receptor beta chains from one sample, sequenced in a study of blood T cell repertoires in COVID-19. Using immunoSEQ multiplex PCR, the repertoire was profiled, and TCRdb retains in-frame clones only, with some absent. Of 300,000 to 400,000 clones in the sample, about 90% were seen once. Sequencing input: peripheral blood. The receptors come from a woman between 18 and 29 years old who had recovered from COVID-19. CDR3s include the opening cysteine and the closing phenylalanine or tryptophan. D genes are given only for firm matches. A row's size may be missing; if present it is once, few, many or a size class.

d_gene,j_gene,abundance,v_gene,CDR3nt,CDR3aa
-,TRBJ2-3,-,TRBV7-2,TGTGCCAGCAGCTTAGATTGGGCTAGCGAAGATACGCAGTATTTT,CASSLDWASEDTQYF
-,TRBJ1-3,-,TRBV7-9,TGTGCCAGCAGGGGTGGGTGGAGCTCTGGAAACACCATATATTTT,CASRGGWSSGNTIYF
-,TRBJ1-6,-,TRBV15,TGTGCCACCAGCAGAGATCGAGTCAGGGGTGATTCACCCCTCCACTTT,CATSRDRVRGDSPLHF
-,TRBJ2-2,-,TRBV7-2,TGTGCCAGCAGCCTAGTCCGATCGACAGGTACAGGGGAGCTGTTTTTT,CASSLVRSTGTGELFF
-,TRBJ1-5,-,TRBV6-6,TGTGCCAGCAGTTACTCGAAAACAGGCAATCAGCCCCAGCATTTT,CASSYSKTGNQPQHF
TRBD1,TRBJ2-2,few,TRBV27,TGTGCCAGCAGTTTCGGACAGGGTGTTATCGCCGGGGAGCTGTTTTTT,CASSFGQGVIAGELFF
TRBD2,TRBJ2-1,-,TRBV9,TGTGCCAGCAGCGTATACAGCGGGAGTTCCCCCAATGAGCAGTTCTTC,CASSVYSGSSPNEQFF
-,TRBJ1-1,once,TRBV28,TGTGCCAGCAGTGTCGAAAGAGGGAACACTGAAGCTTTCTTT,CASSVERGNTEAFF
TRBD1,TRBJ1-3,-,TRBV18,TGTGCCAGCTCACCGGTCGTGGGGACAGGACCCTCTGGAAACACCATATATTTT,CASSPVVGTGPSGNTIYF
-,TRBJ1-1,-,TRBV11-3,TGTGCCAGCAGCCCGAGAGCGAACACTGAAGCTTTCTTT,CASSPRANTEAFF
-,TRBJ1-2,once,TRBV27,TGTGCCAGCAGAGAACAGGGAGCTAACTATGGCTACACCTTC,CASREQGANYGYTF
-,TRBJ1-1,-,TRBV7-9,TGTGCCAGCAGCTTAGAGTCGGCGGTTGTCAACACTGAAGCTTTCTTT,CASSLESAVVNTEAFF
TRBD1,TRBJ1-2,-,TRBV5-1,TGCGCCAGCAGCACCGGGACAGATGCCTACTATGGCTACACCTTC,CASSTGTDAYYGYTF